Listed below are T cell receptor beta chains from one sample, sequenced in a study of T cell responses to AZD1222 COVID-19 vaccine. Profiling relied on immunoSEQ multiplex PCR, and the TCRdb table lists in-frame clones only, not all of them. The sample records 100,000 or so clones, around 94% being singletons. The specimen comprised peripheral blood, sampled on day 0 of AZD1222 vaccination. All receptors come from an adult in good health. The CDR3 runs from the conserved cysteine through the conserved F or W. Each record gives: V gene, J gene, clone size, D gene, CDR3 protein, CDR3 DNA. The D gene is left open where the match is weak. Rows may omit the clone size; those that give it use once, few, many or a size class.

v_call: TRBV2
j_call: TRBJ1-6
clone_size: .
d_call: .
cdr3_aa: CASRGDLVTPLHF
cdr3_nt: TGTGCCAGCAGGGGGGACCTGGTGACACCCCTCCACTTT

v_call: TRBV28
j_call: TRBJ2-7
clone_size: .
d_call: TRBD1
cdr3_aa: CASSYTGTGNYEQYF
cdr3_nt: TGTGCCAGCAGTTATACCGGGACAGGGAACTACGAGCAGTACTTC

v_call: TRBV27
j_call: TRBJ2-1
clone_size: .
d_call: TRBD2
cdr3_aa: CASSYRGGSNEQFF
cdr3_nt: TGTGCCAGCAGTTACCGGGGGGGTAGCAATGAGCAGTTCTTC

v_call: TRBV6-5
j_call: TRBJ2-2
clone_size: .
d_call: .
cdr3_aa: CASSYAQRTTGELFF
cdr3_nt: TGTGCCAGCAGTTACGCCCAGCGGACCACCGGGGAGCTGTTTTTT

v_call: TRBV19
j_call: TRBJ1-2
clone_size: .
d_call: .
cdr3_aa: CASSIGPHLGGYTF
cdr3_nt: TGTGCCAGTAGTATCGGGCCGCACCTGGGTGGCTACACCTTC

v_call: TRBV9
j_call: TRBJ2-1
clone_size: .
d_call: .
cdr3_aa: CASSEGGDEQFF
cdr3_nt: TGTGCCAGCAGCGAAGGTGGGGATGAGCAGTTCTTC

v_call: TRBV7-9
j_call: TRBJ1-5
clone_size: .
d_call: .
cdr3_aa: CASSLENQPQHF
cdr3_nt: TGTGCCAGCAGCTTGGAGAATCAGCCCCAGCATTTT

v_call: TRBV6-5
j_call: TRBJ1-6
clone_size: .
d_call: .
cdr3_aa: CASSYRQGGSPLHF
cdr3_nt: TGTGCCAGCAGTTATAGGCAGGGCGGGTCACCCCTCCACTTT

v_call: TRBV7-6
j_call: TRBJ2-7
clone_size: .
d_call: TRBD1
cdr3_aa: CASSVGQGSTYEQYF
cdr3_nt: TGTGCCAGCAGCGTGGGACAGGGTAGCACCTACGAGCAGTACTTC

v_call: TRBV5-6
j_call: TRBJ2-1
clone_size: .
d_call: TRBD2
cdr3_aa: CASSSLADPLMNEQFF
cdr3_nt: TGTGCCAGCAGCTCACTAGCGGACCCTCTAATGAATGAGCAGTTCTTC

v_call: TRBV6-2/TRBV6-3
j_call: TRBJ2-1
clone_size: .
d_call: TRBD2
cdr3_aa: CASSLGLAGGESQRSEQFF
cdr3_nt: TGTGCCAGCAGTTTGGGACTAGCGGGAGGGGAATCCCAGAGAAGTGAGCAGTTCTTC

v_call: TRBV19
j_call: TRBJ1-4
clone_size: once
d_call: .
cdr3_aa: CASRKNEKLFF
cdr3_nt: TGTGCCAGTAGGAAGAATGAAAAACTGTTTTTT

v_call: TRBV2
j_call: TRBJ1-6
clone_size: few
d_call: .
cdr3_aa: CASRIGESPLHF
cdr3_nt: TGTGCCAGCAGAATCGGGGAATCACCCCTCCACTTT

v_call: TRBV28
j_call: TRBJ1-1
clone_size: .
d_call: TRBD1
cdr3_aa: CASSPGQGPEAFF
cdr3_nt: TGTGCCAGCAGTCCAGGACAGGGTCCTGAAGCTTTCTTT

v_call: TRBV7-8
j_call: TRBJ2-3
clone_size: .
d_call: TRBD2
cdr3_aa: CASTQKRLAGDTDTQYF
cdr3_nt: TGTGCCAGCACACAAAAAAGACTAGCGGGGGATACAGATACGCAGTATTTT

v_call: TRBV6-4
j_call: TRBJ2-7
clone_size: .
d_call: TRBD1
cdr3_aa: CASRGQGFTQVSVVEQYF
cdr3_nt: TGTGCCAGCAGGGGACAGGGTTTTACCCAGGTATCCGTTGTGGAGCAGTACTTC

v_call: TRBV19
j_call: TRBJ1-1
clone_size: .
d_call: .
cdr3_aa: CASSPDSGNTEAFF
cdr3_nt: TGTGCCAGTAGTCCCGATTCGGGGAACACTGAAGCTTTCTTT

v_call: TRBV4-1
j_call: TRBJ1-3
clone_size: .
d_call: .
cdr3_aa: CASTPNGNTIYF
cdr3_nt: TGCGCCAGCACCCCGAATGGAAACACCATATATTTT

v_call: TRBV18
j_call: TRBJ1-3
clone_size: few
d_call: .
cdr3_aa: CASSPSQSGNTIYF
cdr3_nt: TGTGCCAGCTCACCAAGTCAGTCTGGAAACACCATATATTTT

v_call: TRBV24-1
j_call: TRBJ1-2
clone_size: .
d_call: .
cdr3_aa: CATSDLGSDYGYTF
cdr3_nt: TGTGCCACCAGTGATTTAGGCAGCGACTATGGCTACACCTTC

v_call: TRBV11-2
j_call: TRBJ2-7
clone_size: .
d_call: TRBD2
cdr3_aa: CASSLFASGTGEQYF
cdr3_nt: TGTGCCAGCAGCTTATTCGCTAGCGGGACGGGCGAGCAGTACTTC

v_call: TRBV7-9
j_call: TRBJ1-2
clone_size: .
d_call: .
cdr3_aa: CASRPGTYGYTF
cdr3_nt: TGTGCCAGCAGACCGGGCACCTATGGCTACACCTTC

v_call: TRBV6-5
j_call: TRBJ1-5
clone_size: .
d_call: .
cdr3_aa: CASRGSGTGQPQHF
cdr3_nt: TGTGCCAGCAGGGGATCAGGGACCGGGCAGCCCCAGCATTTT

v_call: TRBV7-8
j_call: TRBJ1-4
clone_size: .
d_call: .
cdr3_aa: CASSLGGSEKLFF
cdr3_nt: TGTGCCAGCAGCTTGGGGGGTAGTGAAAAACTGTTTTTT

v_call: TRBV12-3/TRBV12-4
j_call: TRBJ1-5
clone_size: .
d_call: .
cdr3_aa: CASRGRSNQPQHF
cdr3_nt: TGTGCCAGCAGGGGGAGGAGCAATCAGCCCCAGCATTTT

v_call: TRBV30
j_call: TRBJ2-1
clone_size: once
d_call: TRBD2
cdr3_aa: CAWSPGTSGTEQFF
cdr3_nt: TGTGCCTGGAGTCCCGGGACTAGCGGTACTGAGCAGTTCTTC

v_call: TRBV7-3
j_call: TRBJ2-3
clone_size: .
d_call: TRBD2
cdr3_aa: CASSSAGGPTDTQYF
cdr3_nt: TGTGCCAGCAGCTCAGCGGGGGGGCCCACAGATACGCAGTATTTT

v_call: TRBV2
j_call: TRBJ1-2
clone_size: .
d_call: .
cdr3_aa: CASSNRPGFGYTF
cdr3_nt: TGTGCCAGCAGCAACCGTCCCGGGTTTGGCTACACCTTC

v_call: TRBV12-3/TRBV12-4
j_call: TRBJ1-5
clone_size: .
d_call: .
cdr3_aa: CASSSQAQPQHF
cdr3_nt: TGTGCCAGCAGCTCACAAGCTCAGCCCCAGCATTTT

v_call: TRBV15
j_call: TRBJ2-7
clone_size: once
d_call: .
cdr3_aa: CATSRVTGIGYEQYF
cdr3_nt: TGTGCCACCAGCAGAGTTACAGGGATTGGGTACGAGCAGTACTTC

v_call: TRBV20-1
j_call: TRBJ1-5
clone_size: .
d_call: .
cdr3_aa: CSASPNRGENQPQHF
cdr3_nt: TGCAGTGCTAGTCCCAATCGGGGTGAGAATCAGCCCCAGCATTTT

v_call: TRBV11-2
j_call: TRBJ1-4
clone_size: .
d_call: .
cdr3_aa: CASSPLEGGSEKLFF
cdr3_nt: TGTGCCAGCAGCCCCCTCGAAGGGGGAAGTGAAAAACTGTTTTTT